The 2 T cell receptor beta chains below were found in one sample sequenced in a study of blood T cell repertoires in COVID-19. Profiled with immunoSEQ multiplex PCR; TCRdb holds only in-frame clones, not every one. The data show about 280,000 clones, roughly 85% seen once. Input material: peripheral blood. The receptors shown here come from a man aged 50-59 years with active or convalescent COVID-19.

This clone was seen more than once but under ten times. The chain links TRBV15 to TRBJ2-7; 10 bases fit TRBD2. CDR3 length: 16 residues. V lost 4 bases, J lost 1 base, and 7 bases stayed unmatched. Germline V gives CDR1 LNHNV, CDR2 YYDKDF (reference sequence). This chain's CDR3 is CATSIIRTSGSYEQYF. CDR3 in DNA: TGTGCCACCAGCATTATAAGGACTAGCGGTTCCTACGAGCAGTACTTC.

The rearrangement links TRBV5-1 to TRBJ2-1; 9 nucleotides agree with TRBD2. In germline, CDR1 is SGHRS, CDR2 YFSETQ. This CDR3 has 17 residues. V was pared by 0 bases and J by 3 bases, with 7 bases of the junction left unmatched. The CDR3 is CASSLEPSGNVYNEQFF. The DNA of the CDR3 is TGCGCCAGCAGCTTGGAGCCTAGCGGGAACGTCTACAATGAGCAGTTCTTC. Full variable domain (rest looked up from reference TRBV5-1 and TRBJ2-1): KAGVTQTPRYLIKTRGQQVTLSCSPISGHRSVSWYQQTPGQGLQFLFEYFSETQRNKGNFPGRFSGRQFSNSRSEMNVSTLELGDSALYLCASSLEPSGNVYNEQFFGPGTRLTVL.